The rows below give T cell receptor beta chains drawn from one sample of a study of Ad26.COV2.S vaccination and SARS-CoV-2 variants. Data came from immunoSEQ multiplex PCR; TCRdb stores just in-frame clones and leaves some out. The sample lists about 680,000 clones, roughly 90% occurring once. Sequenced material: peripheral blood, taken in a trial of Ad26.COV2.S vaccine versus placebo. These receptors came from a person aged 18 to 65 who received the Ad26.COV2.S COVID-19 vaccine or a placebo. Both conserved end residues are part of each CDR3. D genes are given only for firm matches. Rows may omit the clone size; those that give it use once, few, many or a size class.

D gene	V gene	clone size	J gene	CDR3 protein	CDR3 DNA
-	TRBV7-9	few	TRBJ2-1	CASSLVGLINEQFF	TGTGCCAGCAGCTTAGTAGGTTTGATCAATGAGCAGTTCTTC
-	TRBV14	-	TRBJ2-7	CASSTQGYEQYF	TGTGCCAGCAGCACACAGGGTTACGAGCAGTACTTC
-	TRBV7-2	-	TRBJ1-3	CASSLASGWGSGNTIYF	TGTGCCAGCAGCTTAGCGTCAGGGTGGGGCTCTGGAAACACCATATATTTT
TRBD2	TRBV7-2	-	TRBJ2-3	CASSSSGGVGADTQYF	TGTGCCAGCAGCTCTAGCGGGGGGGTTGGCGCAGATACGCAGTATTTT
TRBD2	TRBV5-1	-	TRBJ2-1	CASSLGSAGYNEQFF	TGCGCCAGCAGCTTGGGATCAGCGGGGTACAATGAGCAGTTCTTC
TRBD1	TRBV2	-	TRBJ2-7	CARGTGTSYEQYF	TGTGCCAGAGGGACAGGGACCTCCTACGAGCAGTACTTC
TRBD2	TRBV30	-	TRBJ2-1	CAWSVPSGLRETQFF	TGTGCCTGGAGTGTACCTAGCGGTCTACGAGAAACGCAGTTCTTC
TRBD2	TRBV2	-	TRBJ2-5	CASSVLRTSGRASEETQYF	TGTGCCAGCAGTGTACTAAGGACTAGCGGGAGAGCATCGGAAGAGACCCAGTACTTC
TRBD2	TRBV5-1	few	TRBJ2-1	CASSSGLAGDNEQFF	TGCGCCAGCAGCTCGGGACTAGCGGGGGACAATGAGCAGTTCTTC
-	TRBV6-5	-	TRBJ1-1	CASRQGNTEAFF	TGTGCCAGCAGACAGGGGAACACTGAAGCTTTCTTT
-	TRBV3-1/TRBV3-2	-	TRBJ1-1	CASSQARDTEAFF	TGTGCCAGCAGCCAAGCTCGGGACACTGAAGCTTTCTTT
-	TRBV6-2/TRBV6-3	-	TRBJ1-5	CASSPGAQPQHF	TGTGCCAGCAGTCCAGGGGCGCAGCCCCAGCATTTT
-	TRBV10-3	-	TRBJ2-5	CAIRGEETQYF	TGTGCCATCAGGGGGGAGGAGACCCAGTACTTC
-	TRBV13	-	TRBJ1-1	CASSLRRNTEAFF	TGTGCCAGCAGCTTAAGGAGAAACACTGAAGCTTTCTTT
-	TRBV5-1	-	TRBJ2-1	CASSSQGGNEQFF	TGCGCCAGCAGCTCACAGGGTGGCAATGAGCAGTTCTTC
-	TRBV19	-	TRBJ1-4	CARSGRTNEKLFF	TGTGCCAGATCGGGGCGGACTAATGAAAAACTGTTTTTT
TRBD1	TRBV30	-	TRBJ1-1	CAYWTGTNTEAFF	TGTGCCTACTGGACAGGGACGAACACTGAAGCTTTCTTT
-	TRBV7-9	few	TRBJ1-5	CASSPDGSNQPQHF	TGTGCCAGCAGCCCGGACGGTAGCAATCAGCCCCAGCATTTT
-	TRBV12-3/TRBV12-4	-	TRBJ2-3	CASRAGATDTQYF	TGTGCCAGCAGAGCCGGGGCCACAGATACGCAGTATTTT
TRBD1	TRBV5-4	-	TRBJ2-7	CASSLATGMFEQYF	TGTGCCAGCAGCTTGGCGACAGGGATGTTCGAGCAGTACTTC
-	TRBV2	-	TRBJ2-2	CASKTGNTGELFF	TGTGCCAGCAAAACAGGCAACACCGGGGAGCTGTTTTTT
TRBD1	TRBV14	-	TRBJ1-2	CASSNTGGAGYGYTF	TGTGCCAGCAGCAATACAGGGGGCGCTGGCTATGGCTACACCTTC
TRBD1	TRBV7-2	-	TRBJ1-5	CASSLHPRGDSNQPQHF	TGTGCCAGCAGCTTACATCCCAGGGGGGATAGCAATCAGCCCCAGCATTTT
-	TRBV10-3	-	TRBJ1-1	CAISPRLVNTEAFF	TGTGCCATCAGTCCCAGACTCGTGAACACTGAAGCTTTCTTT
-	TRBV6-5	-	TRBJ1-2	CASSRYDRNYGYTF	TGTGCCAGCAGTAGGTACGACAGGAACTATGGCTACACCTTC
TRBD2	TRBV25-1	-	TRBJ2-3	CASRASGRYTDTQYF	TGTGCCAGCAGGGCTAGCGGGCGCTACACAGATACGCAGTATTTT
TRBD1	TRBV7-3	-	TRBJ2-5	CASSLNGQGGRETQYF	TGTGCCAGCAGCTTAAACGGACAGGGTGGGAGGGAGACCCAGTACTTC
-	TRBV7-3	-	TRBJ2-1	CASSPGVGGSEQFF	TGTGCCAGCAGCCCCGGGGTAGGGGGGTCAGAGCAGTTCTTC
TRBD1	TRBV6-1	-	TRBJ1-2	CASSEDRGGYGYTF	TGTGCCAGCAGTGAAGACAGGGGGGGATATGGCTACACCTTC
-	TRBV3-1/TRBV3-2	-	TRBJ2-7	CASSLGLPYEQYF	TGTGCCAGCAGCCTTGGGCTCCCCTACGAGCAGTACTTC
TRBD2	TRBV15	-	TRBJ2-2	CATSRKKAGEGSANTGELFF	TGTGCCACCAGCCGTAAAAAAGCGGGGGAGGGTAGCGCGAACACCGGGGAGCTGTTTTTT
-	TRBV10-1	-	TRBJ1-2	CASSAVGPYGYTF	TGCGCCAGCAGTGCCGTGGGACCCTATGGCTACACCTTC
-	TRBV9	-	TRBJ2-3	CASSVASTDTQYF	TGTGCCAGCAGCGTAGCTAGCACAGATACGCAGTATTTT
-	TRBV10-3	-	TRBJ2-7	CAIMSSYEQYF	TGTGCCATCATGAGCTCCTACGAGCAGTACTTC
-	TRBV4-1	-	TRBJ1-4	CASSQNGRYRETTTNEKLFF	TGCGCCAGCAGCCAAAATGGGAGATACAGGGAGACGACAACTAATGAAAAACTGTTTTTT
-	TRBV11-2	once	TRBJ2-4	CASSSALGHIQYF	TGTGCCAGCAGCTCAGCCCTGGGGCACATTCAGTACTTC
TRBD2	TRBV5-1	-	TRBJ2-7	CASTLAGGTYEQYF	TGCGCCAGCACCTTAGCGGGAGGCACCTACGAGCAGTACTTC